This T cell receptor (beta chain) derives from a study of T cells in Graves' hyperthyroidism and ophthalmopathy. CDR1 and CDR2 from the germline V gene are WNHNN and SYGVQD (reference sequence). V lost 4 bases and J 8 bases, leaving 14 bases between the germline ends. The CDR3 runs to 14 residues. The investigators amplified TCR beta CDR3 regions from RNA transcripts. HTBI primers drove first-round RT-PCR of the TCR CDR3. TCRdb processed the multiplex PCR reads anew with MiXCR; each CDR3 protein has one entry. This sample has approximately 640,000 distinct CDR3 sequences, with 15% to 20% found just once.

The genes are TRBV10-1 and TRBJ1-4; tentatively, D is TRBD1 (5 bases). The sequencing input was blood. The receptor was derived from a man aged 45-60 years with Graves' hyperthyroidism. The CDR3: CASSVGSRDEKLFF. CDR3 DNA: TGCGCCAGCAGTGTTGGGTCCCGGGACGAAAAACTGTTTTTT.